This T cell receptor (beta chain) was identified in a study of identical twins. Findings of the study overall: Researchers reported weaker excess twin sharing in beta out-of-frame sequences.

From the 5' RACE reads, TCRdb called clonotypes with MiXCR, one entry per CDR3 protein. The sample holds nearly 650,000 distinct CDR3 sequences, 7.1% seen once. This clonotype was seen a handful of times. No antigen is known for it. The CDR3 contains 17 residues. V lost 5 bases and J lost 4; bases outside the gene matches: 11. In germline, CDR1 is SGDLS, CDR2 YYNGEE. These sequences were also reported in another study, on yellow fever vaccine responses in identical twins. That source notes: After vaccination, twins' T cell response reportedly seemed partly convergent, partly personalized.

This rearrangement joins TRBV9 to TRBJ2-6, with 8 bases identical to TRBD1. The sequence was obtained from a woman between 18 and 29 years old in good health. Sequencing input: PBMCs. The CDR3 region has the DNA TGTGCCAGCAGTCCCCCCCCCAGGGGGCCCGGGGCCAACGTCCTGACTTTC. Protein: CASSPPPRGPGANVLTF.